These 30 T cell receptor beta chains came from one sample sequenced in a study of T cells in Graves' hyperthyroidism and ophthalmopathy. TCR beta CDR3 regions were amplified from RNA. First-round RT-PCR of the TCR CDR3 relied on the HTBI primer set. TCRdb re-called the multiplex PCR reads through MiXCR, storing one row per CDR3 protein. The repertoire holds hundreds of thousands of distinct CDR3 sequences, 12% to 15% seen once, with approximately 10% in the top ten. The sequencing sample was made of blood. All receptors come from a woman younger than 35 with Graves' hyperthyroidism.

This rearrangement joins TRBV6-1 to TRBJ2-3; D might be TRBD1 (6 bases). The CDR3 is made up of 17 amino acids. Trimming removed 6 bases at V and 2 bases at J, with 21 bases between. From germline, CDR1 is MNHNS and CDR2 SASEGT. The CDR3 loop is CASSRLQGLGATDTQYF. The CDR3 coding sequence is TGTGCCAGCAGCCGTCTCCAGGGGTTGGGGGCCACAGATACGCAGTATTTT.

The CDR3 nucleotides read TGTGCCAGCAGTTTATGGGGGGTCGATCAGCCCCAGCATTTT. The encoded protein is CASSLWGVDQPQHF. V and J are TRBV27 and TRBJ1-5, with D possibly TRBD1 on 5 matching bases. Germline CDR1 and CDR2: MNHEY and SMNVEV (reference sequence). V shed 1 base and J shed 5 bases, with 9 bases lying between them. CDR3 length equals 14 residues.

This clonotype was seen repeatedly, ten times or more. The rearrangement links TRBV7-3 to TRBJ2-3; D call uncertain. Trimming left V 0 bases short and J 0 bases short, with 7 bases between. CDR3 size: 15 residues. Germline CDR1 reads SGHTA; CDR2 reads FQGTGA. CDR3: CASSLTGFSTDTQYF. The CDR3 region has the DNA TGTGCCAGCAGCTTAACTGGTTTTAGCACAGATACGCAGTATTTT.

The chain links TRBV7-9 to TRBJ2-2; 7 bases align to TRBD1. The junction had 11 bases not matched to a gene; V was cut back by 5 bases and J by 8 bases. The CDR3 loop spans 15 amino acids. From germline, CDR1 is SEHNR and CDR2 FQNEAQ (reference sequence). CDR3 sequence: CASSPFDRDAGELFF. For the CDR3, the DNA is TGTGCCAGCAGCCCCTTCGACAGGGATGCAGGGGAGCTGTTTTTT.

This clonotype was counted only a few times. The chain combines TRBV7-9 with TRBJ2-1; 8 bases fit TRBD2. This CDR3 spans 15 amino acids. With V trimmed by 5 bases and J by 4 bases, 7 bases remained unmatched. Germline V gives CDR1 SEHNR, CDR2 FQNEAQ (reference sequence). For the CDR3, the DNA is TGTGCCAGCAGCCTAGTAGCGGGACGGTACAATGAGCAGTTCTTC. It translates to CASSLVAGRYNEQFF.

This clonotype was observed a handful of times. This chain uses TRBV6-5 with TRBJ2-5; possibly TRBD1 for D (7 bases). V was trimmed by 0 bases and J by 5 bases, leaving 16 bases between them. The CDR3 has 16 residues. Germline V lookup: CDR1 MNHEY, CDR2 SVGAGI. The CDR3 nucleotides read TGTGCCAGCAGTTACTCGCGGTCAGGGGGGTTGGAGACCCAGTACTTC. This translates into CASSYSRSGGLETQYF.

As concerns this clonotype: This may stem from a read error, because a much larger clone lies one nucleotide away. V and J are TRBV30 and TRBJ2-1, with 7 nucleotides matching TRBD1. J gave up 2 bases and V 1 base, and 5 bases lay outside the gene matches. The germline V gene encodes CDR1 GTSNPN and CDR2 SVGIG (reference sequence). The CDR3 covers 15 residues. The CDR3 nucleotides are TGTGCCTGGAGTGGACGACAGGGCCCCTACAATGAGCAGTTCTTC. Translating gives CAWSGRQGPYNEQFF. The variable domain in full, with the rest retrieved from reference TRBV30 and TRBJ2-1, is SQTIHQWPATLVQPVGSPLSLECTVEGTSNPNLYWYRQAAGRGLQLLFYSVGIGQISSEVPQNLSASRPQDRQFILSSKKLLLSDSGFYLCAWSGRQGPYNEQFFGPGTRLTVL.

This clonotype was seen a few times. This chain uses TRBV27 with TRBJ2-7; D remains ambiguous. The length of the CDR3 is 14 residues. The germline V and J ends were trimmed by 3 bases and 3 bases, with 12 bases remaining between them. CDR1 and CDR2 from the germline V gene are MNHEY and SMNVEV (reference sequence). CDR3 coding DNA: TGTGCCAGCAGTTTTAGAGCCCCTTACTACGAGCAGTACTTC. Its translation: CASSFRAPYYEQYF.

The CDR3 here is CSVGPGSEQYF. The DNA of the CDR3 is TGCAGCGTTGGGCCCGGTAGCGAGCAGTACTTC. The chain is built from TRBV29-1 and TRBJ2-7; D gene unclear. Germline V gene sequence: CDR1 SQVTM, CDR2 ANQGSEA. The germline V and J ends were trimmed by 4 bases and 6 bases, with 10 bases remaining between them. This CDR3 spans 11 amino acids.

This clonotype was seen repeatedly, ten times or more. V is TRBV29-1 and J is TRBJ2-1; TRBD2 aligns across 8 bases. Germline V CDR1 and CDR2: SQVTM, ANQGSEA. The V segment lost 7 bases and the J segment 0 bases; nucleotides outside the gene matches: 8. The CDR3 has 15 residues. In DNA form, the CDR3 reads TGCAGCGCCAGACTAGCGTCGAGCTCCTACAATGAGCAGTTCTTC. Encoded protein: CSARLASSSYNEQFF.

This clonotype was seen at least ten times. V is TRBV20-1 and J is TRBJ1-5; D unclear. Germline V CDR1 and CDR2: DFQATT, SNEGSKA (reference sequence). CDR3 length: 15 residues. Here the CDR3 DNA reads TGCAGCCTGTTGAAACTGACTGACAGCAATCAGCCCCAGCATTTT. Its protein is CSLLKLTDSNQPQHF.

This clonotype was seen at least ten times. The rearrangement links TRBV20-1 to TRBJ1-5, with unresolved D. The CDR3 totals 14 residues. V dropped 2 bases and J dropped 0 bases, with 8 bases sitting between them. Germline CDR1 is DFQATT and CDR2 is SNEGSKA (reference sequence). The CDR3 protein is CSARLPGSNQPQHF. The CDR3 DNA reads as TGCAGTGCTAGACTACCGGGTAGCAATCAGCCCCAGCATTTT.

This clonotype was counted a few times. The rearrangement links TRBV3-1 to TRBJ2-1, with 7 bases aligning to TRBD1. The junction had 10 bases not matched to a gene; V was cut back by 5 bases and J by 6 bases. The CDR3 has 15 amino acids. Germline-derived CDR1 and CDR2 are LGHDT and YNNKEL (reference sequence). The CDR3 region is CASSYSGTEINEQFF. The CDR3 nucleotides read TGTGCCAGCAGCTATTCCGGGACAGAAATCAATGAGCAGTTCTTC.

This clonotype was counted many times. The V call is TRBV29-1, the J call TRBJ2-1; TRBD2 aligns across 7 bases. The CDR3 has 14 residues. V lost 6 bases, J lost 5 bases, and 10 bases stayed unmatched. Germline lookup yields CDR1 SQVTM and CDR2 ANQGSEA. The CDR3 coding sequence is TGCAGCGTCTTCGGAGGGAGGGCCCACAATGAGCAGTTCTTC. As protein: CSVFGGRAHNEQFF.

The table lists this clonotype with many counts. The CDR3 reads CSAREGGGSYNEQFF. CDR3 DNA: TGCAGTGCTAGAGAGGGCGGGGGCTCCTACAATGAGCAGTTCTTC. V is TRBV20-1 and J is TRBJ2-1; TRBD2 matches at 7 bases. V was pared by 0 bases and J by 0 bases, with 2 bases of the junction left unmatched. This CDR3 has 15 amino acids. From germline, CDR1 is DFQATT and CDR2 SNEGSKA (reference sequence).

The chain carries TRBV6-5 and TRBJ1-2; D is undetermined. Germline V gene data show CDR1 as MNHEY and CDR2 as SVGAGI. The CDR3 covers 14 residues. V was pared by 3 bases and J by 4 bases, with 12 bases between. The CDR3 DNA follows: TGTGCCAGCAGTTATGAAGGCAGTGGCTATGGCTACACCTTC. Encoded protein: CASSYEGSGYGYTF.

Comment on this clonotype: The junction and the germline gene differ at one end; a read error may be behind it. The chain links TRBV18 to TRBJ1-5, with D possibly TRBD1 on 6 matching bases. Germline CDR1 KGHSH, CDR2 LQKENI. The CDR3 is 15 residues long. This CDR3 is CASSDRSASTQPQHF. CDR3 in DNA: TGTGCCAGCTCAGACAGGTCCGCCAGCACTCAGCCCCAGCATTTT. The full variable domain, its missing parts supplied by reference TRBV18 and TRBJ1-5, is NAGVMQNPRHLVRRRGQEARLRCSPMKGHSHVYWYRQLPEEGLKFMVYLQKENIIDESGMPKERFSAEFPKEGPSILRIQQVVRGDSAAYFCASSDRSASTQPQHFGDGTRLSIL.

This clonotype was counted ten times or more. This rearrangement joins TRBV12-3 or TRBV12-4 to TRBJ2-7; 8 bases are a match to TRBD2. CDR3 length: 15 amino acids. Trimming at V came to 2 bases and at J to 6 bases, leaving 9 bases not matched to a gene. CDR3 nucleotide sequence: TGTGCCAGCAGTTTACGGGAGGGCCTCTTCTCCGAGCAGTACTTC. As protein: CASSLREGLFSEQYF.

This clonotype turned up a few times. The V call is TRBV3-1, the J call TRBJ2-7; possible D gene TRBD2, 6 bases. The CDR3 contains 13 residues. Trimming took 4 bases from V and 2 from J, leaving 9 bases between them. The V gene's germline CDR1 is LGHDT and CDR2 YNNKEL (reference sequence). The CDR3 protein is CASSRDFPYEQYF. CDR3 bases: TGTGCCAGCAGCCGGGACTTCCCCTACGAGCAGTACTTC.

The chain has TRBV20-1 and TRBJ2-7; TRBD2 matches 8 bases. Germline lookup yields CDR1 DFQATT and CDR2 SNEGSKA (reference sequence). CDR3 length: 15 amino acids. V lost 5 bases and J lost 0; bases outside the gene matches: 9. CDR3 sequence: CSAPRGSGTSYEQYF. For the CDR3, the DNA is TGCAGTGCTCCTAGGGGTAGCGGGACCTCCTACGAGCAGTACTTC.

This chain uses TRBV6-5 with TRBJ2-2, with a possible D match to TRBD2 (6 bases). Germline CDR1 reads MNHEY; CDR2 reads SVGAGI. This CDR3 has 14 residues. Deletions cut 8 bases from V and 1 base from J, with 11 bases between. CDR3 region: CASGYGGNTGELFF. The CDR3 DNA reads TGTGCCAGCGGATACGGGGGGAACACCGGGGAGCTGTTTTTT.

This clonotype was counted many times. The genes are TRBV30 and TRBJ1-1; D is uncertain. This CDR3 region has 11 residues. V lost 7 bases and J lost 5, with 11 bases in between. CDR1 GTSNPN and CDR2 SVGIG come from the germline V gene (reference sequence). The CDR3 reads CASYRRTEAFF. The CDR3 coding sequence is TGTGCCTCCTACCGGAGGACTGAAGCTTTCTTT.

CDR3 protein: CASSLVGLAGVSSYEQYF. As DNA, the CDR3 is TGTGCCAGCAGCTTAGTAGGGCTAGCGGGAGTGAGCTCCTACGAGCAGTACTTC. The chain employs TRBV7-2 and TRBJ2-7, with TRBD2 matching over 10 bases. Germline loops: CDR1 SGHTA, CDR2 FQGNSA. V lost 1 base to trimming and J lost 0 bases; unmatched junction nucleotides: 9. The CDR3 runs 18 residues.

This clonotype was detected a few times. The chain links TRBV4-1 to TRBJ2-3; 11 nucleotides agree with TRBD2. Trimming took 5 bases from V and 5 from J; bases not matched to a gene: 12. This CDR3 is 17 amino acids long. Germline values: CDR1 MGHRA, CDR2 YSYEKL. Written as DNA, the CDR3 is TGCGCCAGCAGCTACCCCTCGATAGCGGGAGGGCAAGATACGCAGTATTTT. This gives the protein CASSYPSIAGGQDTQYF.

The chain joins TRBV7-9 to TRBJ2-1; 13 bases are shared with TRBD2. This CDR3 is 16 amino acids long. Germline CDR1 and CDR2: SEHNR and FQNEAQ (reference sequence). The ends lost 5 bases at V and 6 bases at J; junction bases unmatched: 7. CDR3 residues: CASSAQGLAGPNEQFF. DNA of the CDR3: TGTGCCAGCAGCGCCCAGGGACTAGCGGGACCCAATGAGCAGTTCTTC. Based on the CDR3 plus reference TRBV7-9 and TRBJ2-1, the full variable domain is DTGVSQNPRHKITKRGQNVTFRCDPISEHNRLYWYRQTLGQGPEFLTYFQNEAQLEKSRLLSDRFSAERPKGSFSTLEIQRTEQGDSAMYLCASSAQGLAGPNEQFFGPGTRLTVL.

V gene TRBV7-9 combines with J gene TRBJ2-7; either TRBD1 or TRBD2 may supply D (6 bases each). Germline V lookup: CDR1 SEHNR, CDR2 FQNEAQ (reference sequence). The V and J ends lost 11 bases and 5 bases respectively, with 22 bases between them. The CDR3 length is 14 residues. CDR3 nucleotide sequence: TGTGCCGGCCCCCCTGCTGGGGGGCAGCACGAGCAGTACTTC. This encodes CAGPPAGGQHEQYF.

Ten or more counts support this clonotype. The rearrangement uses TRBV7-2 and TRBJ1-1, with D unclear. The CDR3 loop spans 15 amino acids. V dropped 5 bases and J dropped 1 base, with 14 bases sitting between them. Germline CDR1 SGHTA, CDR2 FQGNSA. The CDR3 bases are TGTGCCAGCAGCCTCCTGCCCCCCGGGAACACTGAAGCTTTCTTT. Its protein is CASSLLPPGNTEAFF.

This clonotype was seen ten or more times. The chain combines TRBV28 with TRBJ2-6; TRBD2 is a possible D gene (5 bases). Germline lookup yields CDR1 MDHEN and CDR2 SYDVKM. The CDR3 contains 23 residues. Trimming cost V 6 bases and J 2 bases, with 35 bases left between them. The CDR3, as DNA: TGTGCCAGCAGCCCCCGAGGGTTACGGTTTAGATATCCCTTAGCTCCTGGGGCCAACGTCCTGACTTTC. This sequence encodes CASSPRGLRFRYPLAPGANVLTF.

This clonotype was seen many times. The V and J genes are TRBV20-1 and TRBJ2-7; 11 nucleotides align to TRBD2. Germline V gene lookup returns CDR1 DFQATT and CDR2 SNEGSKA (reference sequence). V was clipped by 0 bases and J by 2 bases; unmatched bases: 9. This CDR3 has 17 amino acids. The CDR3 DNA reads TGCAGTGCTAGAGATGGGACTAGCGGAGGGGGTACCTACGAGCAGTACTTC. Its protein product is CSARDGTSGGGTYEQYF.

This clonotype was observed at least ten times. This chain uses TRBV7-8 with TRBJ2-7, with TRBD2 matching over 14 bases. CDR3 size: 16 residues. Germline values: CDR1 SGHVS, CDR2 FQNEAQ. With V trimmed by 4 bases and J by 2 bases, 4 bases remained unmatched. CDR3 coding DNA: TGTGCCAGCAGCTGGCTGGGACTAGCGGGAGCCTACGAGCAGTACTTC. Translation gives CASSWLGLAGAYEQYF.